The entry that follows covers one TCR beta chain sequence. Its antigen is unidentified. PCR amplification relied on 60 Vbeta primers (plus 13 Jbeta primers). Assay used: immunoSEQ multiplex PCR; TCRdb lists only in-frame clones, some missing. The listing records approximately 120,000 clones. The record originates from a study of cytomegalovirus exposure and HLA in healthy donors. Study-wide points: The study listed 150 to 200 cytomegalovirus-associated TCR beta chains. Reportedly, HLA-A and HLA-B alleles of most subjects were accurately predicted from TCR beta.

Germline lookup yields CDR1 SQVTM and CDR2 ANQGSEA. This CDR3 has 11 amino acids. The V and J ends lost 7 bases and 9 bases respectively, with 13 bases between them. The sequence was obtained from a man in his forties in good health and CMV-seronegative. The chain uses TRBV29-1 and TRBJ2-1; D may be TRBD1 (6 bases). What was sequenced was PBMCs. CDR3 loop: CSAYRVGEQFF. The CDR3 DNA is TGCAGCGCCTACAGGGTCGGTGAGCAGTTCTTC.